This passage covers 22 T cell receptor beta chains from one sample sequenced in a study of T cell clones after liver transplantation. Sequencing used immunoSEQ multiplex PCR; TCRdb keeps in-frame clones, though not all of them. This sample has 50,000 or so clones; approximately 71% occur once, and the top ten carry just under 10%. Material: CD4+ T cells from blood, obtained approximately 54 months after liver transplant. These receptors were taken from a human patient who received a liver transplant. Some T cells may trace back to the graft donor.

The chain joins TRBV10-1 to TRBJ1-1; D uncertain. The CDR3 length is 13 residues. V was shortened by 0 bases and J by 7 bases, with 9 bases between the two germline ends. CDR1 and CDR2 from the germline V gene are WNHNN and SYGVQD (reference sequence). CDR3 sequence: CASSESTGSEAFF. CDR3 nucleotide sequence: TGCGCCAGCAGTGAGTCAACGGGTAGTGAAGCTTTCTTT.

The genes are TRBV7-9 and TRBJ2-3, with 8 bases fitting TRBD1. The CDR3 has 15 amino acids. CDR1 SEHNR and CDR2 FQNEAQ come from the germline V gene (reference sequence). V was pared by 3 bases and J by 2 bases, with 4 bases of the junction left unmatched. CDR3 in DNA: TGTGCCAGCAGCTTGACAGGGGACCTCACAGATACGCAGTATTTT. This sequence encodes CASSLTGDLTDTQYF. Full variable domain (outside the CDR3, taken from reference TRBV7-9 and TRBJ2-3): DTGVSQNPRHKITKRGQNVTFRCDPISEHNRLYWYRQTLGQGPEFLTYFQNEAQLEKSRLLSDRFSAERPKGSFSTLEIQRTEQGDSAMYLCASSLTGDLTDTQYFGPGTRLTVL.

This sequence joins TRBV10-2 and TRBJ2-7; maybe TRBD2 (7 bases). Deletions cut 2 bases from V and 9 bases from J, with 17 bases between. The germline CDR1 and CDR2 sequences are WSHSY and SAAADI. This CDR3 has 14 amino acids. The CDR3 DNA reads as TGCGCCAGCAGTGAGGAGGGGGGGCGAGTTTGGCAGTACTTC. Translation gives CASSEEGGRVWQYF.

The rearrangement links TRBV30 to TRBJ2-7; TRBD1 aligns across 9 bases. From germline, CDR1 is GTSNPN and CDR2 SVGIG (reference sequence). V trimming: 2 bases; J trimming: 4 bases; junction bases outside the gene matches: 9. The CDR3 contains 15 residues. The CDR3 nucleotides are TGTGCCTGGAGTCCGCCCTACAGGGGGCTTTACGAGCAGTACTTC. Protein sequence: CAWSPPYRGLYEQYF.

This clone was counted a single time. The chain carries TRBV7-2 and TRBJ2-3; TRBD2 aligns across 10 bases. From germline, CDR1 is SGHTA and CDR2 FQGNSA. The CDR3 runs to 17 residues. V dropped 4 bases and J dropped 0; count of bases not matched to a gene: 7. CDR3 DNA sequence: TGTGCCAGCAGCTCTATCGGACTAGCGGATAGCACAGATACGCAGTATTTT. Protein: CASSSIGLADSTDTQYF.

CDR3 nucleotide sequence: TGTGCCTGGTCGCCGCCACTCGGAGGCAAAGCTTTCTTT. This encodes CAWSPPLGGKAFF. The gene calls are TRBV30 and TRBJ1-1, with unresolved D. The length of the CDR3 is 13 residues. V lost 5 bases to trimming and J lost 9 bases, with 19 bases between them. Germline assignment: CDR1 GTSNPN and CDR2 SVGIG (reference sequence).

The chain links TRBV28 to TRBJ2-2; 7 positions agree with TRBD1. Trimming took 4 bases from V and 1 from J; bases not matched to a gene: 9. This CDR3 comprises 17 residues. Germline V gives CDR1 MDHEN, CDR2 SYDVKM. The CDR3 coding sequence is TGTGCCAGCAGTTATCCGACAGGGAAGCTGAACACCGGGGAGCTGTTTTTT. Translating gives CASSYPTGKLNTGELFF. The full variable domain, with the rest looked up from reference TRBV28 and TRBJ2-2, is DVKVTQSSRYLVKRTGEKVFLECVQDMDHENMFWYRQDPGLGLRLIYFSYDVKMKEKGDIPEGYSVSREKKERFSLILESASTNQTSMYLCASSYPTGKLNTGELFFGEGSRLTVL.

The sample holds one count of this clone. The CDR3 DNA sequence: TGTGCTAGCGGTCGTGGCACAGGGAGCACAGATACGCAGTATTTT. As protein: CASGRGTGSTDTQYF. This chain uses TRBV12-5 with TRBJ2-3; D might be TRBD1 (6 bases). The CDR3 loop spans 15 amino acids. Trimming removed 9 bases at V and 0 bases at J, with 16 bases between. From germline, CDR1 is LGHNT and CDR2 FRNRAP.

This chain joins TRBV6-4 and TRBJ2-3; 10 bases are shared with TRBD2. The CDR3 covers 14 residues. The trim removed 8 bases at V and 5 bases at J, leaving 7 bases unmatched. The V gene's germline CDR1 is MRHNA and CDR2 SNTAGT. The CDR3, as DNA: TGTGCCAGCGTGGCTAGCGGGGGTATAGATACGCAGTATTTT. It yields the protein CASVASGGIDTQYF.

CDR3 DNA sequence: TGTGCCAGCGCGGCGGAAGGGGGACGGGATGAGCAGTTCTTC. It codes for CASAAEGGRDEQFF. The rearrangement links TRBV21-1 to TRBJ2-1; the table's D call TRBD1 went unverified against the DNA. TRBV21-1 is labeled a pseudogene. The CDR3 is made up of 14 amino acids.

J is TRBJ1-6 and V is TRBV14, with a possible D match to TRBD1 (6 bases). The CDR3 runs 18 residues. Per the germline V gene, CDR1 is SGHDN and CDR2 is FVKESK. V was clipped by 2 bases and J by 7 bases, with 21 bases between them. The CDR3 protein is CASSQRMFRGGGNSPLHF. The CDR3 DNA reads TGTGCCAGCAGCCAAAGAATGTTCAGGGGAGGTGGGAATTCACCCCTCCACTTT.

This clone occurred a few times. The chain has TRBV6-1 and TRBJ2-1; D unresolved. V lost 3 bases to trimming and J lost 7 bases, with 10 bases between them. The CDR3 totals 13 residues. Germline CDR1 reads MNHNS; CDR2 reads SASEGT. The CDR3 coding sequence is TGTGCCAGCAGTGATCCCATGAGAAATGAGCAGTTCTTC. It encodes CASSDPMRNEQFF.

The rearrangement joins TRBV5-4 to TRBJ2-1; 9 nucleotides agree with TRBD1. Looked up from germline, CDR1 is SGHNT and CDR2 is YYREEE (reference sequence). The V gene end was trimmed by 0 bases and the J gene end by 5 bases; junction bases not matched to a gene: 3. CDR3 length: 15 amino acids. The CDR3 nucleotides read TGTGCCAGCAGCTTGGATACAGGGGGCCACAATGAGCAGTTCTTC. This sequence encodes CASSLDTGGHNEQFF.

The V call is TRBV19, the J call TRBJ2-6; weak D call: TRBD1 (6 bases). Germline CDR1 reads LNHDA; CDR2 reads SQIVND (reference sequence). V was clipped by 5 bases and J by 1 base, with 12 bases between them. This CDR3 comprises 16 residues. CDR3: CASSVSGASGANVLTF. CDR3 nucleotide sequence: TGTGCCAGTAGTGTTTCAGGGGCGTCTGGGGCCAACGTCCTGACTTTC.

The V gene is TRBV5-4, the J gene TRBJ1-3; possibly TRBD1 for D (5 bases). CDR3 length: 17 amino acids. The germline V and J ends were trimmed by 0 bases and 0 bases, with 13 bases remaining between them. Germline loops: CDR1 SGHNT, CDR2 YYREEE (reference sequence). The CDR3 coding sequence is TGTGCCAGCAGCTTGGGGGGACCGGGTAACTCTGGAAACACCATATATTTT. It encodes CASSLGGPGNSGNTIYF.

The chain employs TRBV13 and TRBJ1-1; D is unclear. V lost 5 bases and J 6 bases, leaving 7 bases between the germline ends. Germline V lookup: CDR1 PRHDT, CDR2 FYEKMQ (reference sequence). The CDR3 is 11 residues long. For the CDR3, the DNA is TGTGCCAGCAGCATCGGCCCTGAAGCTTTCTTT. This codes for CASSIGPEAFF.

CDR3 in DNA: TGCGCCAGCAGTCGCGTGGACAGGGACCACTATGGCTACACCTTC. Its protein is CASSRVDRDHYGYTF. The V and J genes are TRBV23-1 and TRBJ1-2; 8 bases agree with TRBD1. Being an ORF, TRBV23-1 has a function that is uncertain. The CDR3 loop spans 15 amino acids. The V gene end was trimmed by 4 bases and the J gene end by 3 bases; junction bases not matched to a gene: 7.

This chain joins TRBV10-3 and TRBJ1-4, with unresolved D. V was trimmed by 11 bases and J by 4 bases, leaving 14 bases between them. CDR3 length: 13 amino acids. Germline V gene lookup returns CDR1 ENHRY and CDR2 SYGVKD. CDR3 DNA: TGTGCCTCGGGCCGGGATCTTAATGAAAAACTGTTTTTT. Amino acids: CASGRDLNEKLFF.

In this sample, this clone turned up once. The chain recombines TRBV5-6 with TRBJ1-2; no definite D call. Germline CDR1 is SGHDT and CDR2 is YYEEEE. This CDR3 comprises 11 residues. V was clipped by 4 bases and J by 2 bases, with 3 bases between them. As DNA, the CDR3 is TGTGCCAGCAGCCTGAACTATGGCTACACCTTC. Residues: CASSLNYGYTF.

The gene calls are TRBV7-9 and TRBJ1-3; D may be TRBD1 (5 bases). The CDR3 contains 12 residues. Germline V gene data show CDR1 as SEHNR and CDR2 as FQNEAQ (reference sequence). The V end was cut by 5 bases, the J end by 7 bases, with 9 bases between. CDR3 region: CASSPQGNTIYF. The CDR3 DNA follows: TGTGCCAGCAGCCCCCAGGGTAACACCATATATTTT.

This chain links TRBV6-1 with TRBJ1-2; TRBD1 agrees at 7 bases. Germline V gene lookup returns CDR1 MNHNS and CDR2 SASEGT. The CDR3 has 13 amino acids. The ends lost 0 bases at V and 5 bases at J; junction bases unmatched: 0. DNA for the CDR3: TGTGCCAGCAGTGAAGCGGGACAGTATGGCTACACCTTC. Protein sequence: CASSEAGQYGYTF.

This clone showed up just once. This sequence joins TRBV28 and TRBJ1-5; D possibly corresponds to TRBD1 (6 bases). The CDR3 consists of 15 residues. V gave up 6 bases and J gave up 6 bases, with 18 bases separating them. Germline values: CDR1 MDHEN, CDR2 SYDVKM. This chain's CDR3 is CASSTAGAFFQPQHF. For the CDR3, the DNA is TGTGCCAGCAGCACCGCGGGGGCGTTTTTTCAGCCCCAGCATTTT.